The entry that follows covers one T cell receptor (beta chain) sequence. The record originates from a study of shared clonotypes between healthy human individuals. Per the germline V gene, CDR1 is SGHNT and CDR2 is YENEEA. V was pared by 5 bases and J by 3 bases, with 4 bases of the junction left unmatched. This CDR3 region has 13 residues. Only in-frame clones appear in the TCRdb table, and some are missing; sequencing was by immunoSEQ multiplex PCR. The repertoire includes approximately 2,000,000 clones, roughly 95% of them detected once, and around 1.7% sits in the top ten. CD8 cells regarded as naive lacked CD45RO, were positively chosen for CCR7, and omitted terminally differentiated effector memory CD45RA+ cells.

The source is a young man in good health. Some clones in this sample may be carry-over from other donors' samples. What was sequenced was naive CD8+ T cells from PBMCs. The chain links TRBV11-3 to TRBJ2-7; 7 nucleotides line up with TRBD1. The CDR3 protein is CASSPRGHYEQYF. CDR3 in DNA: TGTGCCAGCAGCCCGAGGGGGCACTACGAGCAGTACTTC.